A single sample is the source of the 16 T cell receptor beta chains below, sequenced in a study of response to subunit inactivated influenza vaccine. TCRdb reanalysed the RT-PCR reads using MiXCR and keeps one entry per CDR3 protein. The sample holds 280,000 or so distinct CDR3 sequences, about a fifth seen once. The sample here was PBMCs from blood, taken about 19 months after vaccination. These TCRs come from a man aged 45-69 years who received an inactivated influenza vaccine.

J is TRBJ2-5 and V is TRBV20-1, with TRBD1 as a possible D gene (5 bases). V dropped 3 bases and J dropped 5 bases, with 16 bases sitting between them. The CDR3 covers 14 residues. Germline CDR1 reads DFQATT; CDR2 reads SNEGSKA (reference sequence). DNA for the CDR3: TGCAGTGCTAGTCGGGTAGGGGTTATGGAGACCCAGTACTTC. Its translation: CSASRVGVMETQYF.

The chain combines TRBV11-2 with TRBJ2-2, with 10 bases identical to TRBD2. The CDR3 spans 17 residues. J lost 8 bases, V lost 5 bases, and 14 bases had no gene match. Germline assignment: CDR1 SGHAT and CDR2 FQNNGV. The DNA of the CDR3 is TGTGCCAGCAGCCCGGCTAGCGGGGGTCACCGTACGGGGGAGCTGTTTTTT. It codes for CASSPASGGHRTGELFF.

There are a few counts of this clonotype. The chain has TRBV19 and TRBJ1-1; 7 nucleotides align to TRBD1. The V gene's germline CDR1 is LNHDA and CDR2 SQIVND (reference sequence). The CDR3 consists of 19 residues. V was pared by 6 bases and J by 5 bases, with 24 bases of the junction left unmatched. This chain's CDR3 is CASRIYRAGVTGRETEAFF. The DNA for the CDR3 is TGTGCCAGTAGGATTTATAGGGCTGGGGTGACAGGGAGGGAGACTGAAGCTTTCTTT.

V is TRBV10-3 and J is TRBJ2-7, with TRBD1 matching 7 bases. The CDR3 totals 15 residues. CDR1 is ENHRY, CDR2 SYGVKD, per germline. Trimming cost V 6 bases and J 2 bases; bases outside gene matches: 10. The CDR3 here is CAISLQTGFTYEQYF. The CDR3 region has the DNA TGTGCCATCAGCCTCCAGACAGGGTTCACCTACGAGCAGTACTTC.

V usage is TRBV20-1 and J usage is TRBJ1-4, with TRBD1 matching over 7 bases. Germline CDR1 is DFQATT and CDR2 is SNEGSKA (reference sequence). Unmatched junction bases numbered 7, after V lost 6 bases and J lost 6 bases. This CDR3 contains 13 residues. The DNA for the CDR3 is TGCAGTGCCAGGGGGGGTTTAGATGAAAAACTGTTTTTT. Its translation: CSARGGLDEKLFF.

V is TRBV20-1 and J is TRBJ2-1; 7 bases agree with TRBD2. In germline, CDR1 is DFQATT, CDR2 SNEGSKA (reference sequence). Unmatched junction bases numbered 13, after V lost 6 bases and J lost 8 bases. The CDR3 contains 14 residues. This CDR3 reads CSATGGMDSHEQFF. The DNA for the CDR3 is TGCAGTGCCACGGGGGGTATGGACTCCCATGAGCAGTTCTTC.

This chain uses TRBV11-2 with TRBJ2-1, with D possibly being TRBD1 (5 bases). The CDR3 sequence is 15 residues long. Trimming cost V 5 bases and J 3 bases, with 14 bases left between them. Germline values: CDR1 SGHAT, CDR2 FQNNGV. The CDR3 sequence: CASSPQLDIYNEQFF. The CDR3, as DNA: TGTGCCAGCAGCCCTCAATTGGACATCTACAATGAGCAGTTCTTC.

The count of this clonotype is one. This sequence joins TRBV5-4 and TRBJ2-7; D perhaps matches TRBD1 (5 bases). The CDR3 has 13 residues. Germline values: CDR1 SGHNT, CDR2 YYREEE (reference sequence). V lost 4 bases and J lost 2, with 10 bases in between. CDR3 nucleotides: TGTGCCAGCAGCGGCACAGGAACCTACGAGCAGTACTTC. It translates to CASSGTGTYEQYF.

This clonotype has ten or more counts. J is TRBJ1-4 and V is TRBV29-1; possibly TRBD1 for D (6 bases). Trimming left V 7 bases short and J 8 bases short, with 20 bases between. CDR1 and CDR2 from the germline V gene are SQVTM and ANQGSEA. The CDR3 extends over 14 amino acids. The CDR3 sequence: CSGALQGLGEKLFF. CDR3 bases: TGCAGCGGGGCCCTACAGGGTCTGGGGGAAAAACTGTTTTTT.

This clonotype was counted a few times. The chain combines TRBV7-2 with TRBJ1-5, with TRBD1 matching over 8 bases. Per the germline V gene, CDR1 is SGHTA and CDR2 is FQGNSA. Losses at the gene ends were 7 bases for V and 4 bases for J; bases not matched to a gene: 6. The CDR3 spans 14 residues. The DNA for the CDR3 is TGTGCCAGCACCCAGAGACAGGGGAATCAGCCCCAGCATTTT. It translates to CASTQRQGNQPQHF.

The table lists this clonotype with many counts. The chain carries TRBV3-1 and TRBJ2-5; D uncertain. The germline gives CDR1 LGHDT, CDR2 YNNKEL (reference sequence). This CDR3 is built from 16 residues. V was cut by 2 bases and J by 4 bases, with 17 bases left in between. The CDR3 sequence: CASSQNSRLSTETQYF. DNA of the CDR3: TGTGCCAGCAGCCAAAACTCCCGGCTTTCGACAGAGACCCAGTACTTC.

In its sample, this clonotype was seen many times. CDR3 in amino acids: CASSQDTLARTEAFF. In DNA, the CDR3 is TGCGCCAGCAGCCAAGATACACTAGCGCGGACTGAAGCTTTCTTT. The chain couples TRBV4-3 to TRBJ1-1, with no clear D. Germline CDR1 reads LGHNA; CDR2 reads YSLEER. V dropped 0 bases and J dropped 5 bases, with 13 bases sitting between them. The CDR3 covers 15 residues.

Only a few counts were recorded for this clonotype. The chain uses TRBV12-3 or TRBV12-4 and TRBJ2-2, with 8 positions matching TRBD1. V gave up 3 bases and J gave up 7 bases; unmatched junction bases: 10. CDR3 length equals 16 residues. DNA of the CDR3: TGTGCCAGCAGTTTCGGGACAGGACCTCTTGGCGGGGAGCTGTTTTTT. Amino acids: CASSFGTGPLGGELFF.

The CDR3 bases are TGTGCCAGCAGGGGGACAGGGGGTCGATGGGGTGAAGCTTTCTTT. Amino acid sequence: CASRGTGGRWGEAFF. The chain combines TRBV5-4 with TRBJ1-1; 11 bases line up with TRBD1. V gave up 5 bases and J gave up 7 bases; unmatched junction bases: 10. Germline assignment: CDR1 SGHNT and CDR2 YYREEE (reference sequence). CDR3 length: 15 amino acids.

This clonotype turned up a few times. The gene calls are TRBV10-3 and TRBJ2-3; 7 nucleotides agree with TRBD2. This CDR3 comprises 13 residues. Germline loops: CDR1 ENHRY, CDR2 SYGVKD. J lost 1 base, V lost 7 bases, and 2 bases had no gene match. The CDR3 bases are TGTGCCATCAACGCGGGAGGCACAGATACGCAGTATTTT. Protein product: CAINAGGTDTQYF.

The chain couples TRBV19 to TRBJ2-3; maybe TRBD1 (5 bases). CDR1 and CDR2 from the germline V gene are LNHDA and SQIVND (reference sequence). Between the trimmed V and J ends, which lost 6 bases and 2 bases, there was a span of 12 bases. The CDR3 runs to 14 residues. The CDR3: CASSSTAYTDTQYF. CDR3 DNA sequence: TGTGCCAGTAGCTCGACAGCTTACACAGATACGCAGTATTTT.